This is a list of T cell receptor beta chains from one sample in a study of beta chain features in type 1 diabetes. Only in-frame clones appear in the TCRdb table, and some are missing; sequencing was by immunoSEQ multiplex PCR. The sample yields some 640,000 clones, around 15% seen once. Sequences were obtained from naive CD4+ T cells from blood. All receptors come from a young man with type 1 diabetes. CDR3s include the opening cysteine and the closing phenylalanine or tryptophan. D genes are given only for firm matches. Part of the rows lack a size; the others show once, few, many or a class for expanded clones.

- TRBJ1-2 TRBV7-9 few CASSLREYGYTF TGTGCCAGCAGCCTCAGGGAGTATGGCTACACCTTC
TRBD1 TRBJ1-5 TRBV9 few CASSVDLRDSNQPQHF TGTGCCAGCAGCGTTGACCTCCGGGACAGTAATCAGCCCCAGCATTTT
- TRBJ1-1 TRBV29-1 few CSGSEQVNTEAFF TGCAGCGGATCCGAACAGGTGAACACTGAAGCTTTCTTT
- TRBJ2-1 TRBV11-2 - CATTVERSYNEQFF TGTGCCACCACAGTCGAGCGGTCCTACAATGAGCAGTTCTTC
- TRBJ2-3 TRBV6-6 - CASSYRPDTQYF TGTGCCAGCAGTTACCGGCCAGATACGCAGTATTTT
- TRBJ1-6 TRBV5-6 - CASSSPGGGGNSPLHF TGTGCCAGCAGCTCGCCCGGAGGGGGAGGCAATTCACCCCTCCACTTT
- TRBJ1-5 TRBV4-2 few CASSLGGQTNQPQHF TGTGCCAGCAGCCTCGGCGGTCAGACTAATCAGCCCCAGCATTTT
- TRBJ1-1 TRBV10-3 few CAISSREGTEAFF TGTGCCATCAGTTCAAGGGAGGGGACAGAAGCTTTCTTT
TRBD2 TRBJ2-3 TRBV7-2 - CASSSITGGSTDTQYF TGTGCCAGCAGCTCGATTACGGGGGGTAGCACAGATACGCAGTATTTT
- TRBJ2-7 TRBV7-9 few CASSRLRGLAADEQYF TGTGCCAGCAGTCGACTTAGGGGCCTAGCCGCAGACGAGCAGTACTTC
- TRBJ2-5 TRBV7-2 - CASSLVASQETQYF TGTGCCAGCAGCTTAGTAGCCTCCCAAGAGACCCAGTACTTC
- TRBJ2-2 TRBV5-1 - CASSLQGGPGELFF TGCGCCAGCAGCTTGCAGGGCGGGCCCGGGGAGCTGTTTTTT
- TRBJ1-1 TRBV11-1 few CASSRHQDYTEAFF TGTGCCAGCAGCCGCCACCAAGATTACACTGAAGCTTTCTTT
- TRBJ2-5 TRBV7-3 - CASSLWPAGETQYF TGTGCCAGCAGCTTATGGCCCGCCGGCGAGACCCAGTACTTC
- TRBJ2-3 TRBV27 - CASSLGVRGGMSTDTQYF TGTGCCAGCAGTTTAGGCGTAAGGGGGGGCATGAGCACAGATACGCAGTATTTT
- TRBJ2-7 TRBV25-1 few CASSGFVAGPYEQYF TGTGCCAGCAGCGGATTCGTCGCGGGACCCTACGAGCAGTACTTC
- TRBJ1-3 TRBV5-1 few CASSLVGNTIYF TGCGCCAGCAGCTTGGTCGGAAACACCATATATTTT
- TRBJ2-1 TRBV6-5 - CASGTGTGTYNEQFF TGTGCCAGCGGGACCGGGACTGGAACCTACAATGAGCAGTTCTTC
- TRBJ2-7 TRBV30 - CAWTPGRYEQCF TGTGCCTGGACCCCGGGACGCTACGAGCAGTGCTTC
- TRBJ2-1 TRBV5-6 few CASSLVRPDEQFF TGTGCCAGCAGCTTGGTCCGGCCGGATGAGCAGTTCTTC
- TRBJ2-5 TRBV27 few CASSRLFGGRETQYF TGTGCCAGCAGTCGCTTATTTGGGGGCCGGGAGACCCAGTACTTC
TRBD1 TRBJ2-3 TRBV7-6 - CASSPRTGQNTDTQYF TGTGCCAGCAGCCCCCGGACAGGGCAGAACACAGATACGCAGTATTTT
- TRBJ1-3 TRBV29-1 few CSAGRAMNTIYF TGCAGCGCCGGCAGGGCCATGAACACCATATATTTT
- TRBJ1-5 TRBV5-1 few CASSRSGTPEEPQHF TGCGCCAGCAGCCGGTCCGGGACACCTGAGGAGCCCCAGCATTTT
- TRBJ2-5 TRBV5-4 - CASSLEAGVKETQYF TGTGCCAGCAGCTTGGAGGCAGGGGTGAAAGAGACCCAGTACTTC
TRBD1 TRBJ2-7 TRBV7-2 few CASSLTGGTYEQYF TGTGCCAGCAGCTTAACAGGGGGGACCTACGAGCAGTACTTC
- TRBJ2-5 TRBV29-1 - CSVDGRGETQYF TGCAGCGTTGACGGCAGGGGAGAGACCCAGTACTTC
TRBD2 TRBJ2-4 TRBV27 - CASRPGGGNIQYF TGTGCCAGCCGACCCGGCGGGGGAAACATTCAGTACTTC
- TRBJ1-2 TRBV9 - CASSSRTANYGYTF TGTGCCAGCAGCTCACGGACGGCTAACTATGGCTACACCTTC
TRBD2 TRBJ2-1 TRBV11-2 few CASSLLAGRIFF TGTGCCAGCAGCTTACTAGCGGGGCGAATTTTCTTC
TRBD2 TRBJ2-1 TRBV4-3 - CASSQIGTLAAYNEQFF TGCGCCAGCAGCCAGATTGGGACACTAGCGGCGTACAATGAGCAGTTCTTC
- TRBJ2-7 TRBV19 - CASSPNSYEQYF TGTGCCAGTAGTCCCAACTCCTACGAGCAGTACTTC
- TRBJ1-1 TRBV30 - CKAALLEGTEAFF TGTAAAGCAGCTTTACTGGAAGGCACTGAAGCTTTCTTT
- TRBJ2-5 TRBV2 few CASSEVRQETQYF TGTGCCAGCAGTGAGGTCCGCCAAGAGACCCAGTACTTC
TRBD2 TRBJ2-1 TRBV25-1 - CASSETFASGSYNEQFF TGTGCCAGCAGTGAAACCTTCGCTAGCGGGAGTTACAATGAGCAGTTCTTC
- TRBJ2-5 TRBV12-2 few CASRLWSCRAGWMETQYF TGTGCAAGTCGCTTATGGTCTTGTAGGGCAGGGTGGATGGAGACCCAGTACTTC
- TRBJ1-4 TRBV27 few CASSFGTNEKLFF TGTGCCAGCAGTTTTGGAACTAATGAAAAACTGTTTTTT
- TRBJ2-1 TRBV28 few CASSFSTSRGDEQFF TGTGCCAGCAGTTTTTCGACTTCAAGAGGCGATGAGCAGTTCTTC
- TRBJ1-2 TRBV6-5 - CASSSVLENYGYTF TGTGCCAGCAGTTCCGTATTGGAGAACTATGGCTACACCTTC
- TRBJ1-1 TRBV28 few CASSLEGLSAFF TGTGCCAGCAGTTTGGAGGGGTTGTCTGCTTTCTTT
- TRBJ2-1 TRBV9 - CASSVDSNEQFF TGTGCCAGCAGCGTAGACAGCAATGAGCAGTTCTTC
- TRBJ2-7 TRBV2 - CASGRQYF TGTGCCAGCGGCAGGCAGTACTTC
- TRBJ2-7 TRBV7-2 - CASSMWDSSYEQYF TGTGCCAGCAGCATGTGGGACTCCTCCTACGAGCAGTACTTC
- TRBJ1-1 TRBV15 - CATTLVGSAEAFF TGTGCCACCACCTTGGTGGGGAGCGCTGAAGCTTTCTTT
- TRBJ2-6 TRBV30 few CAWSVRLNTGKSGSGANVLTF TGTGCCTGGAGTGTACGCCTAAATACAGGGAAAAGTGGATCTGGGGCCAACGTCCTGACTTTC
- TRBJ2-5 TRBV5-1 - CASSPLTGTHGETQYF TGCGCCAGCAGCCCGCTTACCGGGACCCACGGCGAGACCCAGTACTTC
TRBD2 TRBJ2-3 TRBV5-4 - CASSSGGREGDTQYF TGTGCCAGCAGTTCCGGCGGGAGGGAGGGAGATACGCAGTATTTT
TRBD1 TRBJ2-5 TRBV2 - CASRRDREETQYF TGTGCCAGCCGCCGGGACAGGGAAGAGACCCAGTACTTC
- TRBJ1-2 TRBV30 few CAWRSVIFQDGYTF TGTGCCTGGAGGTCCGTTATTTTCCAGGATGGCTACACCTTC
- TRBJ2-2 TRBV9 - CASSVAPTPHTGELFF TGTGCCAGCAGCGTAGCTCCCACGCCTCACACCGGGGAGCTGTTTTTT
- TRBJ2-1 TRBV4-3 - CASSQGAGTGTSNEQFF TGCGCCAGCAGCCAAGGGGCCGGGACGGGGACTTCGAATGAGCAGTTCTTC
- TRBJ1-1 TRBV7-2 - CASSTIRQTEAFF TGTGCCAGCAGCACCATCAGACAGACTGAAGCTTTCTTT
- TRBJ2-1 TRBV23-1 many CARRQSSYNEQFF TGCGCCCGGCGTCAGAGCTCCTACAATGAGCAGTTCTTC
TRBD1 TRBJ1-2 TRBV27 few CASSLTGGFNYGYTF TGTGCCAGCAGTTTAACAGGGGGATTTAACTATGGCTACACCTTC
- TRBJ2-3 TRBV18 few CASSPYRTSTDTQYF TGTGCCAGCTCACCGTACAGGACTAGCACAGATACGCAGTATTTT
- TRBJ2-2 TRBV5-1 - CASSRGENTGELFF TGCGCCAGCAGCCGGGGCGAGAACACCGGGGAGCTGTTTTTT
- TRBJ1-2 TRBV30 - CAWTIPPGANYGYTF TGTGCCTGGACTATCCCTCCGGGGGCAAACTATGGCTACACCTTC